This TCR beta chain was retrieved from a study of identical twins. A universal primer site arose from template switching, and cDNA bore unique molecular identifiers. TCRdb reprocessed the 5' RACE reads via MiXCR and lists one record per CDR3 protein. This table holds around 1.7 million distinct CDR3 sequences, under 35% found once. Overall study findings and caveats: Monozygotic twin pairs showed more out-of-frame TCR alpha sharing than models estimated.

Germline-derived CDR1 and CDR2 are SNHLY and FYNNEI. V was pared by 5 bases and J by 10 bases, with 15 bases between. CDR3 length: 12 amino acids. The table lists this clonotype with many counts. The antigen is undetermined. The source material was cord blood. V and J are TRBV2 and TRBJ2-7; tentatively, D is TRBD2 (5 bases). The receptor's source is a newborn girl in good health. The DNA for the CDR3 is TGTGCCAGCAGTCGTATGGACTTTACCCAGTACTTC. Translation: CASSRMDFTQYF.